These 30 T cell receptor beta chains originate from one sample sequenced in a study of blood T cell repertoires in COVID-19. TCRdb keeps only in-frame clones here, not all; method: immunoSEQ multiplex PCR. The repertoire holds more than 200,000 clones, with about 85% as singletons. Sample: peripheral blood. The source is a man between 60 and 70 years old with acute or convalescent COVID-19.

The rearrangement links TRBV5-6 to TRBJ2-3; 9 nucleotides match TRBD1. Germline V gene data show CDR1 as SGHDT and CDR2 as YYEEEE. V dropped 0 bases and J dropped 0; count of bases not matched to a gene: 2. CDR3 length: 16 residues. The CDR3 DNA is TGTGCCAGCAGCTTGGGGACAGGGGCGAGCACAGATACGCAGTATTTT. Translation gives CASSLGTGASTDTQYF.

The CDR3 region has the DNA TGTGCCAGCAGCCCCGGGAGCGCCTACGAGCAGTACTTC. Its protein product is CASSPGSAYEQYF. The genes are TRBV13 and TRBJ2-7, with D tentatively TRBD2 (6 bases). V shed 5 bases and J shed 2 bases, with 10 bases lying between them. Germline-derived CDR1 and CDR2 are PRHDT and FYEKMQ (reference sequence). The CDR3 is 13 amino acids.

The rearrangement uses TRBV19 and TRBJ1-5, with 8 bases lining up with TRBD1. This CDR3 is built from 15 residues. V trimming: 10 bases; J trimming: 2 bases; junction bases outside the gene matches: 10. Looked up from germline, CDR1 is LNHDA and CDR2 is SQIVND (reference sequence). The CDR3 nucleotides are TGTGCCACCCTTGGGGACAGGCCGGGCAATCAGCCCCAGCATTTT. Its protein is CATLGDRPGNQPQHF.

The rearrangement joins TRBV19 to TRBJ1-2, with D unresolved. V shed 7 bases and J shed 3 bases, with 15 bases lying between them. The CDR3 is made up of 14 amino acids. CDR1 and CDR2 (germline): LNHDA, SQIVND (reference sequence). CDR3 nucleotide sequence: TGTGCCAGTACCTCCTTCCGGGAGTACTATGGCTACACCTTC. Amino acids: CASTSFREYYGYTF.

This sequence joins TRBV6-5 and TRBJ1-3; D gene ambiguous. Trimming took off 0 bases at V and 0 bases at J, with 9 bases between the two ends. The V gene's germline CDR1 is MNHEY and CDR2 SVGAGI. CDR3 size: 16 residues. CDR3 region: CASSYSRPVSGNTIYF. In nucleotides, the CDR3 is TGTGCCAGCAGTTACTCGAGGCCTGTCTCTGGAAACACCATATATTTT.

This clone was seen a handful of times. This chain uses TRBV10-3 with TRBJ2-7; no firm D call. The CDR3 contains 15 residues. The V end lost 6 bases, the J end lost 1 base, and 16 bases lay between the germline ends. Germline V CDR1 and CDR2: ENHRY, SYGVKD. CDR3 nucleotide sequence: TGTGCCATCAGAGGCGAAAGTGGCGGATCCTACGAGCAGTACTTC. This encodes CAIRGESGGSYEQYF.

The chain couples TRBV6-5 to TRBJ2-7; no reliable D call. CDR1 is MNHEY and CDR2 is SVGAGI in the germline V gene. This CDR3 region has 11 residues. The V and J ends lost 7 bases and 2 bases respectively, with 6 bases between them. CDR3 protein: CASKFTYEQYF. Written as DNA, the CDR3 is TGTGCCAGCAAATTCACCTACGAGCAGTACTTC.

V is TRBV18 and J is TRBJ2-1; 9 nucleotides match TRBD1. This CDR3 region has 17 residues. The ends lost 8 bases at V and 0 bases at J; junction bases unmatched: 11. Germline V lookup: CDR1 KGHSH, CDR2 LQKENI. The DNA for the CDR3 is TGTGCCAGCGCTAACTCGACGACAGGGGGCTCCTACAATGAGCAGTTCTTC. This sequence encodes CASANSTTGGSYNEQFF.

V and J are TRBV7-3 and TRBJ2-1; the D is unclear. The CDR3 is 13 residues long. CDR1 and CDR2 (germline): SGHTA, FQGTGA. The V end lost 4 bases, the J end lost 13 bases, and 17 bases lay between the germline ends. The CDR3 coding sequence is TGTGCCAGCAGCTACCACCTAGATATGAAACAGTTCTTC. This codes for CASSYHLDMKQFF.

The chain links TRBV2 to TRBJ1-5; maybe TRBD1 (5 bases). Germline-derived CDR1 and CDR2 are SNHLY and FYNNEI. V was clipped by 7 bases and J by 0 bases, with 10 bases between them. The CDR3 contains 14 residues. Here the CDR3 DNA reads TGTGCCAGCACGGGTCAGGGTAGCAATCAGCCCCAGCATTTT. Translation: CASTGQGSNQPQHF.

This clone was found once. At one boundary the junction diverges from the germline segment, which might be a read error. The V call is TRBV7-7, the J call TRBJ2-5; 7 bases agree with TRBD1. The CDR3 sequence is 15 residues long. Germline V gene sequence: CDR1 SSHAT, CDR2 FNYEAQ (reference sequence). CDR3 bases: TGTGCTAGCAGCTTAAGCTGGACAGGTCAAGAGACCCAGTACTTC. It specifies CASSLSWTGQETQYF.

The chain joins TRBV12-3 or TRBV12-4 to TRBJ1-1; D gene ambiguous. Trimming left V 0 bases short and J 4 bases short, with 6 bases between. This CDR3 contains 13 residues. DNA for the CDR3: TGTGCCAGCAGTTTAGCGGGAGGCACTGAAGCTTTCTTT. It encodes CASSLAGGTEAFF.

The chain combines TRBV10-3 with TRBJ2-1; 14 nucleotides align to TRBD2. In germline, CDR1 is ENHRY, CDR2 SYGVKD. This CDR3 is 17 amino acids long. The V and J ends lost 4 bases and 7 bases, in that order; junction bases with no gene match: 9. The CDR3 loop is CAISGLLGTSGSNEQFF. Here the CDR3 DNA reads TGTGCCATCAGTGGGCTCTTGGGGACTAGCGGGAGTAATGAGCAGTTCTTC.

CDR3 sequence: CASSVESTGNNEQFF. The CDR3 region has the DNA TGTGCCAGCAGCGTAGAATCGACAGGGAACAATGAGCAGTTCTTC. The chain has TRBV9 and TRBJ2-1; 7 nucleotides line up with TRBD1. From germline, CDR1 is SGDLS and CDR2 YYNGEE. The CDR3 runs to 15 residues. Losses at the gene ends were 0 bases for V and 5 bases for J; bases not matched to a gene: 5. Full variable domain (outside the CDR3, taken from reference TRBV9 and TRBJ2-1): DSGVTQTPKHLITATGQRVTLRCSPRSGDLSVYWYQQSLDQGLQFLIQYYNGEERAKGNILERFSAQQFPDLHSELNLSSLELGDSALYFCASSVESTGNNEQFFGPGTRLTVL.

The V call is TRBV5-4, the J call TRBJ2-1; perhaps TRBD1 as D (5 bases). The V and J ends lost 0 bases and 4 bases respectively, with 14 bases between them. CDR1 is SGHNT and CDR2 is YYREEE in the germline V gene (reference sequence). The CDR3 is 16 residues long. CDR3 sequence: CASSLAFEKGYNEQFF. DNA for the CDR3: TGTGCCAGCAGCTTGGCGTTCGAGAAGGGGTACAATGAGCAGTTCTTC.

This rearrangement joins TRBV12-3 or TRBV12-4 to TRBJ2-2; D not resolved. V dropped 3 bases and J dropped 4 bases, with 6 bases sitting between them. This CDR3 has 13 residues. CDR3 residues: CASSLQATGELFF. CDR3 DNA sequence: TGTGCCAGCAGTTTGCAGGCCACCGGGGAGCTGTTTTTT.

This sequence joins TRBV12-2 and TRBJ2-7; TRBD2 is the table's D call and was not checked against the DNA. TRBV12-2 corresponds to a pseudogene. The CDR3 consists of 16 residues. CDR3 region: CASRLIFSESSYEQYF. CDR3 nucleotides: TGTGCAAGTCGCTTAATTTTCAGCGAGAGCTCCTACGAGCAGTACTTC.

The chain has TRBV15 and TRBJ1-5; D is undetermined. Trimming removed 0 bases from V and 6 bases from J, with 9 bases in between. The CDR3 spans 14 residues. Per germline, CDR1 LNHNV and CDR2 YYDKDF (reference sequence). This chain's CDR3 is CATSRDGRFQPQHF. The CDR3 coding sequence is TGTGCCACCAGCAGAGATGGCAGGTTTCAGCCCCAGCATTTT.

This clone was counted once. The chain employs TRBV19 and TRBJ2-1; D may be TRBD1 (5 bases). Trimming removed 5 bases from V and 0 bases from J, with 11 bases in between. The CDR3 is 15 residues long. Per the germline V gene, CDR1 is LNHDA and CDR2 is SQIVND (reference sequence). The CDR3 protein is CASSQGRSSYNEQFF. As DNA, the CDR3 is TGTGCCAGTAGTCAGGGCCGGAGCTCCTACAATGAGCAGTTCTTC. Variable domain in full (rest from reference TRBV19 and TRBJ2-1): DGGITQSPKYLFRKEGQNVTLSCEQNLNHDAMYWYRQDPGQGLRLIYYSQIVNDFQKGDIAEGYSVSREKKESFPLTVTSAQKNPTAFYLCASSQGRSSYNEQFFGPGTRLTVL.

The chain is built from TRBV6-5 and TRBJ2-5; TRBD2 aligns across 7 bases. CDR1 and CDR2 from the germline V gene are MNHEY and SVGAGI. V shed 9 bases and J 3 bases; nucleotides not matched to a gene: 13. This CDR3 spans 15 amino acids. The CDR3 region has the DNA TGTGCCAGTTCTGGGGGGGGAGTAGGCGAAGAGACCCAGTACTTC. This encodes CASSGGGVGEETQYF.

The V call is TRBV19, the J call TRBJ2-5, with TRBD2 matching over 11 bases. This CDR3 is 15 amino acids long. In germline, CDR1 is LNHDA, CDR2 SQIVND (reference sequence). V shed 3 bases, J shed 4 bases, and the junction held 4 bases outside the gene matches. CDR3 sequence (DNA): TGTGCCAGTAGTATTAGCGGGGGGGCCGGAGAGACCCAGTACTTC. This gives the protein CASSISGGAGETQYF.

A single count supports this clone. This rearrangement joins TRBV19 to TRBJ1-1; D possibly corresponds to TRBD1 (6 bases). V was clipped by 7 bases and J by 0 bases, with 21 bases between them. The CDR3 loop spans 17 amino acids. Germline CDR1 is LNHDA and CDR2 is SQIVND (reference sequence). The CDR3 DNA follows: TGTGCCAGTAAACCGACACGAATGACAGGAATGAACACTGAAGCTTTCTTT. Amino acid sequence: CASKPTRMTGMNTEAFF.

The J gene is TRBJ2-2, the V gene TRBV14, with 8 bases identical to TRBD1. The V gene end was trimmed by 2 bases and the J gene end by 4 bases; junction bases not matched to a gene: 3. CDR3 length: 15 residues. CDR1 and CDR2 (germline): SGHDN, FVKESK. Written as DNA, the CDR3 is TGTGCCAGCAGCCAACAGGGGGCAAGCACCGGGGAGCTGTTTTTT. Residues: CASSQQGASTGELFF.

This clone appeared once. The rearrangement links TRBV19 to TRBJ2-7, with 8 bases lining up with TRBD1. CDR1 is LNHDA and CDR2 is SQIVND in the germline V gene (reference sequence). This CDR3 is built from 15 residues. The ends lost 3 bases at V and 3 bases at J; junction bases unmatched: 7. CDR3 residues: CASSIETGGDYEQYF. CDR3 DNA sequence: TGTGCCAGTAGTATTGAAACAGGGGGAGACTACGAGCAGTACTTC.

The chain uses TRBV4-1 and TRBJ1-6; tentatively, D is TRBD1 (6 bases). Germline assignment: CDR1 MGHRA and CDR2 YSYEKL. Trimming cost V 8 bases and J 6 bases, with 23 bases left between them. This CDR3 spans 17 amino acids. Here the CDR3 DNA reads TGCGCCAGCCACCAACCAGGTAGGGGGGGACTTAATTCACCCCTCCACTTT. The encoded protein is CASHQPGRGGLNSPLHF.

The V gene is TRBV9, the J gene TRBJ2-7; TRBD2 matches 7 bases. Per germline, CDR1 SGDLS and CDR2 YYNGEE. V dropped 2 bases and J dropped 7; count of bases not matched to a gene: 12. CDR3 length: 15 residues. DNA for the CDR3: TGTGCCAGCAGCGTGGGGGGGGGAGCCCCGAGGGAGCAGTACTTC. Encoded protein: CASSVGGGAPREQYF.

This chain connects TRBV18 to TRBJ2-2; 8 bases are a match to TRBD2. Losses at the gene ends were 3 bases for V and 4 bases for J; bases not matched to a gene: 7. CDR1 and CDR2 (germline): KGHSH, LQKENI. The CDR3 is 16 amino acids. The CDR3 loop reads CASSPDTAGVTGELFF. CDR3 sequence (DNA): TGTGCCAGCTCACCCGACACAGCGGGGGTCACCGGGGAGCTGTTTTTT.

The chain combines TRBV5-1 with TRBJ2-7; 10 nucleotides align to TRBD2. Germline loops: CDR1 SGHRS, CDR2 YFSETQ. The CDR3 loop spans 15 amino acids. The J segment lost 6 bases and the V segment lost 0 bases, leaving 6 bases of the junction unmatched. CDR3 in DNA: TGCGCCAGCAGCTTGGGAGGGACTAGCGCCCTCGAGCAGTACTTC. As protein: CASSLGGTSALEQYF.

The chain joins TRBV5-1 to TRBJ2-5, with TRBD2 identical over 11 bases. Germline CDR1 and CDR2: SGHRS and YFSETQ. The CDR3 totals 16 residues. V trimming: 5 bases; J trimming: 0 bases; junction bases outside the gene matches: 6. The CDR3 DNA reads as TGCGCCAGCAGGGGGACTAGCGGATCGTACCAAGAGACCCAGTACTTC. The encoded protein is CASRGTSGSYQETQYF.

The CDR3 nucleotides read TGTGCCATCGGGGGGTTTAACACTGAAGCTTTCTTT. Protein: CAIGGFNTEAFF. J is TRBJ1-1 and V is TRBV19; D is possibly TRBD1 (5 bases). Germline V gene sequence: CDR1 LNHDA, CDR2 SQIVND (reference sequence). This CDR3 is built from 12 residues. V was trimmed by 10 bases and J by 2 bases, leaving 11 bases between them.